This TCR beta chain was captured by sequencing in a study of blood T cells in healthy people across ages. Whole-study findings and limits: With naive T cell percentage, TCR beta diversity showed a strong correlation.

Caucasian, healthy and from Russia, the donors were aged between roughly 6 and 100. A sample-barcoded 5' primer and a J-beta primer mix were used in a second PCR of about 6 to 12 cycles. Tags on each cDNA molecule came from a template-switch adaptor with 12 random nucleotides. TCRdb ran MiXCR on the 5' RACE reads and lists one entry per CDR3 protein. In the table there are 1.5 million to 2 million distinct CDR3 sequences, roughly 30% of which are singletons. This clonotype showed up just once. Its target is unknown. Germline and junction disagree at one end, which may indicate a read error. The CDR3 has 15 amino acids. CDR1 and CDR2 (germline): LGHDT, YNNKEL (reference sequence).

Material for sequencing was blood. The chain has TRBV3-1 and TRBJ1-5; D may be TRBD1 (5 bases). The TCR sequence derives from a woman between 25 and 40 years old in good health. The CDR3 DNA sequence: TGTGCCAGCAGCCAAGGCCGGGGACGGCGTCAGCCCCGGCATTTT. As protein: CASSQGRGRRQPRHF.